This section outlines one T cell receptor (beta chain) sequence together with its context. No antigen is known for it. This record comes from a study of T cell clones after liver transplantation. Study context: Patients counted as tolerant after at least one year off all immunosuppression, enzymes not exceeding twice normal. Study-level points and caveats: Small, mixed patient groups and varying post-transplant times limit these conclusions. A significant post-transplant drop in circulating graft-donor-reactive CD4 TCRbeta sequences occurred in most of the 8 subjects.

This CDR3 comprises 15 residues. From germline, CDR1 is LNHDA and CDR2 SQIVND (reference sequence). V dropped 2 bases and J dropped 0 bases, with 9 bases sitting between them. Assay used: immunoSEQ multiplex PCR; TCRdb lists only in-frame clones, some missing. In the table there are roughly 67,000 clones, over 90% of which are singletons. CD3+CD4+ and CD3+CD8+ cells were FACS-sorted from thawed unstimulated PBMCs. This clonotype was obtained from a human patient who received a liver transplant. Some T cells could come from the graft donor. The chain couples TRBV19 to TRBJ2-3, with a possible D match to TRBD1 (5 bases). This specimen was CD4+ T cells from blood, taken nearly 26 months after liver transplant. The CDR3 DNA reads as TGTGCCAGTAGTATACAAAGGGGTAGCACAGATACGCAGTATTTT. Amino acid sequence: CASSIQRGSTDTQYF.